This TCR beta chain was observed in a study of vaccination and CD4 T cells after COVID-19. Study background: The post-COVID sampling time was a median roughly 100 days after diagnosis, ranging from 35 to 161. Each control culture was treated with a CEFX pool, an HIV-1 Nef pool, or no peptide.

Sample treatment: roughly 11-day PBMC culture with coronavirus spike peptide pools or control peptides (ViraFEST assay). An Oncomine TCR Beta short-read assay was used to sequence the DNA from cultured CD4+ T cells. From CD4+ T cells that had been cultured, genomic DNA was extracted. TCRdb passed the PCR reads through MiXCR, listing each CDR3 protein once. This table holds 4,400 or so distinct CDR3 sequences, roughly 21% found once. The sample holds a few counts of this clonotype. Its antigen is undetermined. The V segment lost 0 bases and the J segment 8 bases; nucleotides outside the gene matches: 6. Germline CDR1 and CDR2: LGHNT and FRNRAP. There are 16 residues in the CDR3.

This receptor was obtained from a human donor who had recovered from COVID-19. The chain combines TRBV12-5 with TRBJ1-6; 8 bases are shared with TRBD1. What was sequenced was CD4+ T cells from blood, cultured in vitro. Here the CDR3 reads CASGLVPGGKDSPLHF. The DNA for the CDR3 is TGTGCTAGTGGTTTGGTACCAGGGGGCAAGGATTCACCCCTCCACTTT.